The rows below give T cell receptor beta chains drawn from one sample of a study of blood T cell repertoires in COVID-19. TCRdb's copy holds only in-frame clones and misses some; the assay was immunoSEQ multiplex PCR. The repertoire has approximately 220,000 clones, 80% to 85% of them found once; the top ten carry 5.5% to 7.5%. Sequenced input: PBMCs or T cells enriched from blood (not recorded which). The receptors here all came from a woman in her thirties or forties who had recovered from COVID-19. Each CDR3 is given with its conserved first and last residue. The order of the fields is J gene, V gene, D gene, clone size, CDR3 protein, CDR3 DNA. The D gene is left open where the match is weak. Clone size is shown for a subset of rows, as once, few, many or a class of expanded clone.

TRBJ1-4	TRBV3-1/TRBV3-2	TRBD1	.	CASSQMTGAGEKLFF	TGTGCCAGCAGCCAGATGACAGGGGCGGGTGAAAAACTGTTTTTT
TRBJ2-1	TRBV29-1	TRBD2	.	CSVIPGLAIYNEQFF	TGCAGCGTTATTCCGGGACTAGCGATCTACAATGAGCAGTTCTTC
TRBJ2-1	TRBV5-4	.	.	CASSLGGRAYNEQFF	TGTGCCAGCAGCTTGGGAGGGAGAGCATACAATGAGCAGTTCTTC
TRBJ1-1	TRBV11-2	TRBD1	.	CASSFPDRGTEAFF	TGTGCCAGCAGCTTCCCGGACAGGGGAACTGAAGCTTTCTTT
TRBJ2-5	TRBV6-5	TRBD2	.	CASSTSGGTQETQYF	TGTGCCAGCAGCACTAGCGGGGGTACGCAAGAGACCCAGTACTTC
TRBJ1-6	TRBV6-5	TRBD1	.	CASNLGTGNNSPLHF	TGTGCCAGCAACCTTGGGACAGGAAATAATTCACCCCTCCACTTT
TRBJ1-2	TRBV30	TRBD1	.	CAWSPMTGTDGYTF	TGTGCCTGGAGTCCGATGACAGGGACAGATGGCTACACCTTC
TRBJ1-3	TRBV6-1	.	few	CASVPPGRGNTIYF	TGTGCCAGCGTGCCGCCGGGTAGGGGAAACACCATATATTTT
TRBJ2-2	TRBV5-1	TRBD1	.	CASSVTGMSDTGELFF	TGCGCCAGCAGCGTGACAGGGATGTCGGACACCGGGGAGCTGTTTTTT
TRBJ2-5	TRBV7-9	TRBD2	.	CASSSRSGVAATETQYF	TGTGCCAGCAGCTCGCGGAGCGGGGTAGCGGCTACTGAGACCCAGTACTTC
TRBJ1-1	TRBV18	TRBD1	.	CASSYRGLTEAFF	TGTGCCAGCTCATACAGGGGTCTCACTGAAGCTTTCTTT
TRBJ2-2	TRBV21-1	.	.	CASSENRGQNTGELFF	TGTGCCAGCAGCGAAAACAGGGGGCAAAACACCGGGGAGCTGTTTTTT
TRBJ1-1	TRBV6-6	.	.	CASSSPDGGNTEAFF	TGTGCCAGCAGTTCCCCCGACGGAGGGAATACTGAAGCTTTCTTT
TRBJ1-3	TRBV5-5	TRBD1	few	CASSQGQGGNTIYF	TGTGCCAGCAGCCAAGGACAGGGAGGGAACACCATATATTTT
TRBJ2-3	TRBV9	TRBD2	once	CASSVGTSATDTQYF	TGTGCCAGCAGCGTAGGGACTAGCGCCACCGATACGCAGTATTTT
TRBJ2-1	TRBV14	TRBD2	.	CASSHPGLGVYEQFF	TGTGCCAGCAGCCATCCGGGACTAGGAGTTTATGAGCAGTTCTTC
TRBJ1-1	TRBV7-2	TRBD1	once	CASSPRVQGTEAFF	TGTGCCAGCAGCCCTAGAGTACAGGGGACTGAAGCTTTCTTT
TRBJ1-4	TRBV7-2	TRBD1	.	CASSLMAGGEKLFF	TGTGCCAGCAGCTTAATGGCAGGGGGTGAAAAACTGTTTTTT
TRBJ2-7	TRBV27	TRBD1	few	CASRPGTASSYEQYF	TGTGCCAGCAGACCTGGGACAGCGAGCTCCTACGAGCAGTACTTC
TRBJ2-2	TRBV24-1	TRBD2	.	CATSDLTSGATGELFF	TGTGCCACCAGTGACCTGACTAGCGGAGCCACCGGGGAGCTGTTTTTT
TRBJ1-1	TRBV28	.	many	CASSLYRNTEAFF	TGTGCCAGCAGTTTATACAGAAACACTGAAGCTTTCTTT
TRBJ2-5	TRBV5-1	.	once	CASTRGIEETQYF	TGCGCCAGCACCCGCGGGATTGAAGAGACCCAGTACTTC
TRBJ2-7	TRBV7-8	.	once	CASSFRSGVYEQYF	TGTGCCAGCAGCTTCCGGTCGGGGGTCTACGAGCAGTACTTC
TRBJ2-5	TRBV5-1	TRBD1	.	CASSLPGGRAGETQYF	TGCGCCAGCAGCTTGCCAGGGGGCAGGGCAGGAGAGACCCAGTACTTC
TRBJ1-6	TRBV19	.	once	CASSRGGSLDSPLHF	TGTGCCAGTAGTAGGGGGGGTTCGTTGGATTCACCCCTCCACTTT
TRBJ2-7	TRBV2	.	.	CASTPDSYEQYF	TGTGCCAGCACCCCGGACAGCTACGAGCAGTACTTC
TRBJ1-2	TRBV5-1	.	.	CASYPTFGTAGGYGYTF	TGCGCCAGCTACCCGACCTTTGGGACTGCGGGTGGCTATGGCTACACCTTC
TRBJ1-6	TRBV6-1	.	once	CASSGTGLPTDSPLHF	TGTGCCAGCAGTGGGACGGGACTCCCAACTGATTCACCCCTCCACTTT
TRBJ2-1	TRBV20-1	TRBD1	.	CSANRGDEQFF	TGCAGTGCTAACAGGGGCGATGAGCAGTTCTTC
TRBJ2-3	TRBV14	.	.	CASSHPSSTDTQYF	TGTGCCAGCAGCCATCCTAGTAGCACAGATACGCAGTATTTT
TRBJ2-3	TRBV5-4	.	once	CASSSDYSTDTQYF	TGTGCCAGCAGCTCGGACTACAGCACAGATACGCAGTATTTT
TRBJ1-5	TRBV28	.	.	CASSWRRLDQPQHF	TGTGCCAGCAGTTGGAGACGGTTGGATCAGCCCCAGCATTTT
TRBJ1-1	TRBV5-1	.	.	CASMGQMNTEAFF	TGCGCCAGCATGGGGCAAATGAACACTGAAGCTTTCTTT
TRBJ1-6	TRBV30	.	.	CAWSEPKGQRGNSPLHF	TGTGCCTGGAGTGAGCCTAAAGGACAGCGGGGTAATTCACCCCTCCACTTT
TRBJ1-2	TRBV21-1	.	.	CASSKDAFNYGYTF	TGTGCCAGCAGCAAAGATGCGTTTAACTATGGCTACACCTTC
TRBJ2-4	TRBV4-2	.	.	CASSQSPENIQYF	TGTGCCAGCAGCCAAAGTCCAGAAAACATTCAGTACTTC
TRBJ2-1	TRBV19	TRBD2	.	CASSIDHQGLAGGYNEQFF	TGTGCCAGTAGTATAGACCATCAGGGACTAGCGGGAGGCTACAATGAGCAGTTCTTC
TRBJ2-2	TRBV5-6	.	.	CASSFRKIIGSANTGELFF	TGTGCCAGCAGCTTCAGAAAGATAATCGGCAGCGCGAACACCGGGGAGCTGTTTTTT